Sequencing of this T cell receptor (beta chain) was carried out in a study of blood T cell repertoires in COVID-19 (dated by TCRdb to the early 2020s). Regarding the study in general: The collaborator samples originated in the United States, Italy and Spain and spanned the acute and convalescent phases of COVID-19. The samples were drawn from the first 160 participants of the ongoing ImmuneRACE study and from under 1,500 subjects provided by 6 global collaborators. The dataset comprised deeply sampled blood TCRbeta repertoires from subjects exposed to, actively infected with, or recovered from COVID-19. Where HLA class I and class II types were available, the types were taken from metadata supplied by the sample provider, not from assay-based typing. The prospective study material was composed of cDNA or gDNA derived from T cells, B-cell-depleted T cells, or PBMCs. The sample metadata nearly always contained a de-identified subject ID, COVID-19 status, age in years and sex. The repertoires were released in a freely available public database intended as a resource for research on the immune response to SARS-CoV-2.

At the junction V is shortened by 0 bases and J by 2 bases; bases outside the gene matches: 2. The germline V gene specifies SGHRS as CDR1 and YFSETQ as CDR2. Its CDR3 holds 16 amino acids, cysteine through phenylalanine. The kept DNA is CDR3 alone, 48 bases in frame from the first base. The immunoSEQ Assay, a bias-controlled multiplex PCR, was used to amplify TCRbeta CDR3 regions from genomic DNA. Turning to the authors' computational methods: The number of nucleated cells in each sample was estimated from the amplification of reference gene primers within the assay. To quantify the absolute abundance of each unique TCRbeta CDR3 rearrangement, sequence reads were collapsed and filtered. For each sample, productive Simpson clonality was calculated as the square root of Simpson's diversity index across productive rearrangements. Imported from immuneACCESS, the table was reduced by TCRdb to in-frame sequences with V and J called. These copies leave out some clones; in studies compared against another copy, an unresolved V gene accounts for under half, and the cause of the remainder is not known. V and J calls and clone size are as listed in that table; D and trimming were resolved from the DNA. In this sample the table shows 97,000 or so clones, about nine tenths of which occur a single time. The ten largest clones add up to 1.7% of the sample.

Whole blood was collected in K2EDTA tubes by collaborating institutions according to the institutions' own protocols. Collaborator samples were shipped for TCRbeta analysis as frozen whole blood, isolated PBMCs, or DNA extracted from either sample type. On the study overall, not on this receptor specifically: Clinical and demographic metadata were provided uncurated, with the amount varying by source and participant.

As for this clone: There is no known antigen for this receptor. Qualities for individual bases were not recorded, and no much larger clone is one base off.

The chain couples TRBV5-1 to TRBJ2-3; a stretch of 11 junction bases matches TRBD2. The TCR comes from a man aged 55 to 69 with acute or convalescent COVID-19. The sample was peripheral blood. This receptor has the CDR3 CASSLGLAGNTDTQYF. In nucleotides, the sequence is TGCGCCAGCAGCTTGGGACTAGCGGGGAACACAGATACGCAGTATTTT. Where the CDR3 stops, the reference TRBV5-1 and TRBJ2-3 genes take over; the full variable domain is KAGVTQTPRYLIKTRGQQVTLSCSPISGHRSVSWYQQTPGQGLQFLFEYFSETQRNKGNFPGRFSGRQFSNSRSEMNVSTLELGDSALYLCASSLGLAGNTDTQYFGPGTRLTVL.